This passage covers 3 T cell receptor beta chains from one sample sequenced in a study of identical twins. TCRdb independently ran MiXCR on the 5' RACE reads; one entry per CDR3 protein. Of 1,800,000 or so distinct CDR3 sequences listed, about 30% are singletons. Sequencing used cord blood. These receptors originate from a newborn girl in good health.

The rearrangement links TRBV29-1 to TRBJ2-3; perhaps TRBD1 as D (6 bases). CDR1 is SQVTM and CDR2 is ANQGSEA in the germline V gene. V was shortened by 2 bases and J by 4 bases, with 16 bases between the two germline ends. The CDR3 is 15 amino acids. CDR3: CSVEWVNRAPDTQYF. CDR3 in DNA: TGCAGCGTTGAATGGGTTAACAGGGCACCAGATACGCAGTATTTT.

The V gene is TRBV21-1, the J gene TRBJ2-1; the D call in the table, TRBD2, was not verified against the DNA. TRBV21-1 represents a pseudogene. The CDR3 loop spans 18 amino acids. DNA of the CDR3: TGTGCCAGCAGCAAAGTGGGGCTAGCGGAGGGAGTTTACAATGAGCAGTTCTTC. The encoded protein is CASSKVGLAEGVYNEQFF.

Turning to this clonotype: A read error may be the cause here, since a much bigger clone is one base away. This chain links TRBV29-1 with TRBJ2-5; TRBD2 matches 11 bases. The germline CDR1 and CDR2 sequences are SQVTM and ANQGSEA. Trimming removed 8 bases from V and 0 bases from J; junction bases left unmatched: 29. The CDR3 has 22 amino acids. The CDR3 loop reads CSLGDRAPTFLAGGPYQETQYF. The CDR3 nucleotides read TGCAGCCTTGGGGACAGGGCCCCTACATTTCTAGCGGGAGGCCCGTACCAAGAGACCCAGTACTTC.